This TCR beta chain is from a study of cytotoxic CD8 clonotypes in ibrutinib-treated CLL. Study-wide results and limits: At ibrutinib response, clonality increased, and at progression it declined back toward baseline. Sampling times differed between sustained-remission and progressing patients.

Regarding this clone: The antigen remains unidentified.

Using immunoSEQ multiplex PCR, the repertoire was profiled, and TCRdb retains in-frame clones only, with some absent. The sample shows roughly 7,000 clones, 60% to 80% of them seen only once. The sequence was collected from a human donor with chronic lymphocytic leukemia. Source: PBMCs, taken before ibrutinib treatment.

The CDR3 DNA reads as TGTGCCAGCAGCCCCCGGGCCGGGGCTAATGAGCAGTTCTTC. Amino acid sequence: CASSPRAGANEQFF. The gene calls are TRBV7-7 and TRBJ2-1; D could derive from TRBD1 or TRBD2 (5 bases each). The V gene's germline CDR1 is SSHAT and CDR2 FNYEAQ (reference sequence). Trimming removed 5 bases from V and 7 bases from J, with 15 bases in between. CDR3 length equals 14 residues.